Below are 24 T cell receptor beta chains sequenced from a single sample in a study of OX40 agonist ivuxolimab in advanced cancers. The data were produced by immunoSEQ multiplex PCR, yet TCRdb's version contains in-frame clones alone and is incomplete. Among about 140,000 clones listed, around 93% were seen once. The sample in question was CD4+ or CD8+ T cells sorted from blood, obtained in a trial of the OX40 agonist ivuxolimab. These receptors originate from an adult with an advanced solid tumor such as melanoma, head and neck, liver or kidney cancer.

This clone was seen only once. The genes are TRBV5-1 and TRBJ1-3, with D unclear. Germline V gene sequence: CDR1 SGHRS, CDR2 YFSETQ. This CDR3 is built from 13 residues. The ends were cut back, 0 bases at V and 7 bases at J, with 8 bases in the middle. As DNA, the CDR3 is TGCGCCAGCAGCTTGGCCGCGGAGAACACCATATATTTT. It encodes CASSLAAENTIYF.

This chain joins TRBV5-1 and TRBJ2-7, with D maybe TRBD1 (5 bases). CDR1 is SGHRS, CDR2 YFSETQ, per germline. V lost 4 bases to trimming and J lost 2 bases, with 19 bases between them. CDR3 length equals 16 residues. The CDR3 DNA sequence: TGCGCCAGCAGCCGCTGGGATGGGGCAGTCCCCTACGAGCAGTACTTC. Translating gives CASSRWDGAVPYEQYF. Supplemented by reference TRBV5-1 and TRBJ2-7, the full variable domain reads KAGVTQTPRYLIKTRGQQVTLSCSPISGHRSVSWYQQTPGQGLQFLFEYFSETQRNKGNFPGRFSGRQFSNSRSEMNVSTLELGDSALYLCASSRWDGAVPYEQYFGPGTRLTVT.

The chain combines TRBV7-6 with TRBJ2-7, with D maybe TRBD2 (6 bases). Germline V CDR1 and CDR2: SGHVS, FNYEAQ. The CDR3 is 12 amino acids. The V end was cut by 6 bases, the J end by 4 bases, with 10 bases between. The CDR3 DNA is TGTGCCAGCAGAGGCGGGACTTACGAGCAGTACTTC. As protein: CASRGGTYEQYF.

CDR3 amino acids: CATFGLAGGLGNIQYF. In nucleotides, the CDR3 is TGTGCCACCTTTGGACTAGCGGGGGGGCTGGGAAACATTCAGTACTTC. J is TRBJ2-4 and V is TRBV19; 15 bases align to TRBD2. Germline-derived CDR1 and CDR2 are LNHDA and SQIVND (reference sequence). This CDR3 comprises 16 residues. Losses at the gene ends were 10 bases for V and 6 bases for J; bases not matched to a gene: 10.

The chain combines TRBV6-4 with TRBJ1-6, with 9 bases that match TRBD1. The CDR3 has 15 amino acids. The junction had 9 bases not matched to a gene; V was cut back by 8 bases and J by 7 bases. Germline V gene sequence: CDR1 MRHNA, CDR2 SNTAGT. CDR3 loop: CASATTGTGNSPLHF. The CDR3 nucleotides are TGTGCCAGCGCCACGACCGGGACAGGGAATTCACCCCTCCACTTT.

The V gene is TRBV7-2, the J gene TRBJ2-2; D is uncertain. V lost 7 bases, J lost 7 bases, and 19 bases lay in between. There are 15 residues in the CDR3. The V gene's germline CDR1 is SGHTA and CDR2 FQGNSA. CDR3 loop: CASTKIGPNSGELFF. CDR3 in DNA: TGTGCCAGCACCAAGATCGGACCCAATAGCGGGGAGCTGTTTTTT.

The chain uses TRBV11-2 and TRBJ2-3, with D unclear. CDR1 SGHAT and CDR2 FQNNGV come from the germline V gene. The V end lost 1 base, the J end lost 3 bases, and 5 bases lay between the germline ends. This CDR3 has 13 amino acids. CDR3 DNA: TGTGCCAGCAGCTTAGTGAGGACAGATACGCAGTATTTT. Translation: CASSLVRTDTQYF.

The chain recombines TRBV13 with TRBJ2-7; D unresolved. V dropped 3 bases and J dropped 5 bases, with 11 bases sitting between them. Germline V gene data show CDR1 as PRHDT and CDR2 as FYEKMQ (reference sequence). The CDR3 spans 13 residues. The CDR3 spells CASSLVGWDEQYF. CDR3 nucleotide sequence: TGTGCCAGCAGCTTGGTAGGTTGGGACGAGCAGTACTTC.

This clone has only one observation. This chain links TRBV4-3 with TRBJ2-5; no reliable D call. The CDR3 covers 15 residues. V gave up 4 bases and J gave up 2 bases, with 14 bases separating them. Germline CDR1 LGHNA, CDR2 YSLEER. The CDR3 DNA sequence: TGCGCCAGCAGCCCTCGCTTGGGGTATCAAGAGACCCAGTACTTC. It codes for CASSPRLGYQETQYF.

The table lists this clone with a count of one. The chain uses TRBV11-3 and TRBJ2-2; D not certain. This CDR3 is built from 14 residues. Per germline, CDR1 SGHNT and CDR2 YENEEA. Trimming shortened V by 5 bases and J by 5 bases, and 12 bases separated the two germline ends. Here the CDR3 DNA reads TGTGCCAGCAGCCGATCGTTCGGGACCGGGGAGCTGTTTTTT. Translation gives CASSRSFGTGELFF. Based on the CDR3 plus reference TRBV11-3 and TRBJ2-2, the full variable domain is EAGVVQSPRYKIIEKKQPVAFWCNPISGHNTLYWYLQNLGQGPELLIRYENEEAVDDSQLPKDRFSAERLKGVDSTLKIQPAELGDSAVYLCASSRSFGTGELFFGEGSRLTVL.

J is TRBJ2-4 and V is TRBV21-1; the table calls TRBD1, which could not be checked here. TRBV21-1 is classified as a pseudogene. The CDR3 runs 19 residues. CDR3 bases: TGTGCCAGCAGCAAGCCGGCAGGGGACAGGGAGGGATCGGGAAACATTCAGTACTTC. Translating it yields CASSKPAGDREGSGNIQYF.

V usage is TRBV28 and J usage is TRBJ2-7; D perhaps matches TRBD2 (5 bases). The length of the CDR3 is 13 residues. Trimming pared 3 bases from V and 9 bases from J, leaving 15 bases between. Germline V CDR1 and CDR2: MDHEN, SYDVKM. The DNA of the CDR3 is TGTGCCAGCAGTTTGGGCCCGCGCGGGTGGCAGTACTTC. Encoded protein: CASSLGPRGWQYF.

This clone was seen a single time. The same CDR3 is also encoded by other DNA sequences in this sample. V gene TRBV15 combines with J gene TRBJ2-3; tentative D call: TRBD2 (6 bases). Trimming removed 0 bases from V and 0 bases from J, with 10 bases in between. The CDR3 is 16 residues long. The germline CDR1 and CDR2 sequences are LNHNV and YYDKDF (reference sequence). CDR3 DNA: TGTGCCACCAGCAGAGATGGCGGGGCTAGCACAGATACGCAGTATTTT. As protein: CATSRDGGASTDTQYF. Based on the CDR3 plus reference TRBV15 and TRBJ2-3, the full variable domain is DAMVIQNPRYQVTQFGKPVTLSCSQTLNHNVMYWYQQKSSQAPKLLFHYYDKDFNNEADTPDNFQSRRPNTSFCFLDIRSPGLGDTAMYLCATSRDGGASTDTQYFGPGTRLTVL.

This clone occurred once. The chain employs TRBV18 and TRBJ2-7, with a tentative D call TRBD1 (6 bases). V lost 0 bases and J lost 3, with 15 bases in between. CDR3 length: 16 amino acids. The germline V gene has CDR1 KGHSH and CDR2 LQKENI. DNA of the CDR3: TGTGCCAGCTCACCACCCAATAGGGCAGGGGACTACGAGCAGTACTTC. Its translation is CASSPPNRAGDYEQYF. The full variable domain, with the rest looked up from reference TRBV18 and TRBJ2-7, is NAGVMQNPRHLVRRRGQEARLRCSPMKGHSHVYWYRQLPEEGLKFMVYLQKENIIDESGMPKERFSAEFPKEGPSILRIQQVVRGDSAAYFCASSPPNRAGDYEQYFGPGTRLTVT.

The chain joins TRBV28 to TRBJ1-5, with 8 bases identical to TRBD1. Trimming cost V 6 bases and J 1 base; bases outside gene matches: 5. Germline-derived CDR1 and CDR2 are MDHEN and SYDVKM. This CDR3 comprises 15 residues. In nucleotides, the CDR3 is TGTGCCAGCAGCCGCCGACAGGGGAGCAATCAGCCCCAGCATTTT. This sequence encodes CASSRRQGSNQPQHF.

The chain joins TRBV11-2 to TRBJ1-1; 8 nucleotides agree with TRBD1. The CDR3 has 14 residues. The junction had 9 bases not matched to a gene; V was cut back by 7 bases and J by 5 bases. Germline values: CDR1 SGHAT, CDR2 FQNNGV. CDR3 nucleotide sequence: TGTGCCAGCACCTTCCAGGGGGCGGTGACTGAAGCTTTCTTT. It is translated as CASTFQGAVTEAFF.

The gene calls are TRBV12-5 and TRBJ1-1; maybe TRBD1 (6 bases). V dropped 2 bases and J dropped 3 bases, with 19 bases sitting between them. The CDR3 is made up of 17 amino acids. Looked up from germline, CDR1 is LGHNT and CDR2 is FRNRAP. DNA of the CDR3: TGTGCTAGTGGTTTGATACCAGGGGCGTGGATGGACACTGAAGCTTTCTTT. It specifies CASGLIPGAWMDTEAFF. Variable domain in full (rest from reference TRBV12-5 and TRBJ1-1): DARVTQTPRHKVTEMGQEVTMRCQPILGHNTVFWYRQTMMQGLELLAYFRNRAPLDDSGMPKDRFSAEMPDATLATLKIQPSEPRDSAVYFCASGLIPGAWMDTEAFFGQGTRLTVV.

This clone was seen a single time. The rearrangement links TRBV19 to TRBJ2-1; 8 bases line up with TRBD1. This CDR3 has 16 amino acids. Germline values: CDR1 LNHDA, CDR2 SQIVND (reference sequence). V lost 7 bases to trimming and J lost 0 bases; unmatched junction nucleotides: 8. CDR3 protein: CASTSWTGSSYNEQFF. The CDR3 coding sequence is TGTGCCAGTACCTCCTGGACAGGGAGCTCCTACAATGAGCAGTTCTTC. Full variable domain (remainder filled in from reference TRBV19 and TRBJ2-1): DGGITQSPKYLFRKEGQNVTLSCEQNLNHDAMYWYRQDPGQGLRLIYYSQIVNDFQKGDIAEGYSVSREKKESFPLTVTSAQKNPTAFYLCASTSWTGSSYNEQFFGPGTRLTVL.

With regard to this clone: The missing conserved phenylalanine or tryptophan at the end of this CDR3 makes a read error likely. No DNA is shown, since the ends of the CDR3 on it are uncertain; the CDR3 is the one TCRdb lists. The chain is built from TRBV20-1 and TRBJ1-2; TRBD1 reflects the table's D call only, with no check against the DNA. Ends included, the CDR3 has 9 residues. Per germline, CDR1 DFQATT and CDR2 SNEGSKA (reference sequence). CDR3 in amino acids: CSASLGQGT.

The chain carries TRBV4-3 and TRBJ2-3, with 7 bases lining up with TRBD2. Trimming removed 0 bases from V and 2 bases from J; junction bases left unmatched: 8. Germline V gene data show CDR1 as LGHNA and CDR2 as YSLEER. The CDR3 is made up of 17 amino acids. The CDR3 DNA reads TGCGCCAGCAGCCAAGATCTTAGCGGGCCCCTCACAGATACGCAGTATTTT. This encodes CASSQDLSGPLTDTQYF.

The sample holds a few counts of this clone. The CDR3 DNA is TGTGCCAGCAGTGCAATGGGGGCCGGGACAGATACGCAGTATTTT. As protein: CASSAMGAGTDTQYF. This chain joins TRBV6-1 and TRBJ2-3; D possibly corresponds to TRBD1 (6 bases). The ends were cut back, 4 bases at V and 3 bases at J, with 14 bases in the middle. The germline V gene has CDR1 MNHNS and CDR2 SASEGT. CDR3 length: 15 amino acids.

The genes are TRBV2 and TRBJ2-1; 8 bases map to TRBD2. The CDR3 extends over 18 amino acids. The ends lost 10 bases at V and 0 bases at J; junction bases unmatched: 17. CDR1 SNHLY and CDR2 FYNNEI come from the germline V gene. CDR3 residues: CATTTSERPPSSYNEQFF. In DNA, the CDR3 is TGTGCCACCACGACTAGCGAGAGGCCACCGAGCTCCTACAATGAGCAGTTCTTC.

V and J are TRBV9 and TRBJ1-1, with a tentative D call TRBD1 (5 bases). The CDR3 runs 15 residues. Trimming shortened V by 3 bases and J by 0 bases, and 12 bases separated the two germline ends. The germline CDR1 and CDR2 sequences are SGDLS and YYNGEE. The CDR3 loop is CASSERGNMNTEAFF. Here the CDR3 DNA reads TGTGCCAGCAGCGAGAGGGGAAATATGAACACTGAAGCTTTCTTT.

This chain links TRBV5-1 with TRBJ2-7, with 7 nucleotides matching TRBD1. This CDR3 contains 13 residues. V shed 5 bases, J shed 4 bases, and the junction held 6 bases outside the gene matches. CDR1 is SGHRS and CDR2 is YFSETQ in the germline V gene. The CDR3 DNA reads TGCGCCAGCAGTTCCTCACAGGGGTACGAGCAGTACTTC. Encoded protein: CASSSSQGYEQYF.